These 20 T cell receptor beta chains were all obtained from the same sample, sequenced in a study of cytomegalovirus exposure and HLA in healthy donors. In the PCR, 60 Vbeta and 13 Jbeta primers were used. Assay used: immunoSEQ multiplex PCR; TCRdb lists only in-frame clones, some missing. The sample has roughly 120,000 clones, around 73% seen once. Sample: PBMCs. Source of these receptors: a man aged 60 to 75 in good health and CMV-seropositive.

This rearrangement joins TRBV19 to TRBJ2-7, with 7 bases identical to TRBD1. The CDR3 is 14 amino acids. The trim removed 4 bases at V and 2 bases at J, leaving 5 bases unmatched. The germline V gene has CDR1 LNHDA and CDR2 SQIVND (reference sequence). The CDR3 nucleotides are TGTGCCAGTAGTACGGGACAGTGGGCCTACGAGCAGTACTTC. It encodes CASSTGQWAYEQYF.

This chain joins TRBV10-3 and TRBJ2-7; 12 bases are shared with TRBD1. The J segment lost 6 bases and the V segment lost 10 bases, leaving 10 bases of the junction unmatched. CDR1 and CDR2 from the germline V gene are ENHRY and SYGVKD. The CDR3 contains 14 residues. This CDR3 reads CATTPQGQGAEQYF. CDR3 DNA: TGTGCCACCACACCCCAGGGACAGGGGGCCGAGCAGTACTTC.

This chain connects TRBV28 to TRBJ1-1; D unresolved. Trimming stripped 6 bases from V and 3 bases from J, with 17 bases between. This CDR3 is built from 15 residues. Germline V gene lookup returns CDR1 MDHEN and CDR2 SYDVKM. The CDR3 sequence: CASSPETTVYTEAFF. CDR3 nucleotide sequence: TGTGCCAGCAGCCCCGAGACCACAGTATACACTGAAGCTTTCTTT.

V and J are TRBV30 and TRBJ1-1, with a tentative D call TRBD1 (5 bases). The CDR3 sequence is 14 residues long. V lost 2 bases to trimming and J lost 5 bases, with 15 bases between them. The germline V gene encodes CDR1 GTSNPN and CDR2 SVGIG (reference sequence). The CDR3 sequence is CAWSTTRGGTEAFF. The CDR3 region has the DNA TGTGCCTGGAGTACCACCCGGGGGGGTACTGAAGCTTTCTTT.

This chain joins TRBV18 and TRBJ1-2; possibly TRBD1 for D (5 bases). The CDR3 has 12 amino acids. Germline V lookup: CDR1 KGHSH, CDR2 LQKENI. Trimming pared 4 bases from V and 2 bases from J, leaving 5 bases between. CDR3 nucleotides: TGTGCCAGCTCACAGGGGAACTATGGCTACACCTTC. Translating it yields CASSQGNYGYTF.

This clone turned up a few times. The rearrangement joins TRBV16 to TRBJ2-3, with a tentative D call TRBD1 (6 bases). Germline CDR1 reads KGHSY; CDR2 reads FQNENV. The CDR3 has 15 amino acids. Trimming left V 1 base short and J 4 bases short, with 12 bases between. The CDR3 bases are TGTGCCAGCAGCCAATTACTGCAGGGGCCAGATACGCAGTATTTT. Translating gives CASSQLLQGPDTQYF.

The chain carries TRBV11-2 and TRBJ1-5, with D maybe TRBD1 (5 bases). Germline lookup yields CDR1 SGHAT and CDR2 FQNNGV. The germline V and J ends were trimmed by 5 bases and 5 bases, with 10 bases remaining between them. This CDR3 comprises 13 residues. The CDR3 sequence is CASSPDNYQPQHF. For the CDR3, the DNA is TGTGCCAGCAGCCCGGACAATTATCAGCCCCAGCATTTT. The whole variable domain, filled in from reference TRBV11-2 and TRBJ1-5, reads EAGVAQSPRYKIIEKRQSVAFWCNPISGHATLYWYQQILGQGPKLLIQFQNNGVVDDSQLPKDRFSAERLKGVDSTLKIQPAKLEDSAVYLCASSPDNYQPQHFGDGTRLSIL.

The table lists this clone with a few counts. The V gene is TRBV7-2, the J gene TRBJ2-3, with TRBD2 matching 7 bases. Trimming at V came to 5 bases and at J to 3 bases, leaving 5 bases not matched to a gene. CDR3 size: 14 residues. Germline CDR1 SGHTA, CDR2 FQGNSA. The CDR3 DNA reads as TGTGCCAGCAGCCCCGGACTAGATACAGATACGCAGTATTTT. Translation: CASSPGLDTDTQYF. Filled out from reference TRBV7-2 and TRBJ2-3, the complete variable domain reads GAGVSQSPSNKVTEKGKDVELRCDPISGHTALYWYRQSLGQGLEFLIYFQGNSAPDKSGLPSDRFSAERTGGSVSTLTIQRTQQEDSAVYLCASSPGLDTDTQYFGPGTRLTVL.

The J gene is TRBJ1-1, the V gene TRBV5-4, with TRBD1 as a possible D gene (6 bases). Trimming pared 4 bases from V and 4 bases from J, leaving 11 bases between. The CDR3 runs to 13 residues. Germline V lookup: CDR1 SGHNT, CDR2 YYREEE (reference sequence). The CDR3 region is CASSPDRPTEAFF. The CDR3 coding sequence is TGTGCCAGCAGCCCGGACAGACCCACTGAAGCTTTCTTT.

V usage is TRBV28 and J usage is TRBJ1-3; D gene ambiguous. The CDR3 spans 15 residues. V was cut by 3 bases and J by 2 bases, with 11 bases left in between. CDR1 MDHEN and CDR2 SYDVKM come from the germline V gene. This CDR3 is CASSLAGSTGNTIYF. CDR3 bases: TGTGCCAGCAGTTTGGCGGGAAGCACTGGAAACACCATATATTTT.

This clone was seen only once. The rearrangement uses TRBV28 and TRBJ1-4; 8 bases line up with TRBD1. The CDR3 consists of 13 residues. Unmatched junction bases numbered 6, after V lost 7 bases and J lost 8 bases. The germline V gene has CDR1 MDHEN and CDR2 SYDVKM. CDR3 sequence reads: CASNKQGVEKLFF. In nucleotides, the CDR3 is TGTGCCAGCAATAAACAGGGGGTCGAAAAACTGTTTTTT.

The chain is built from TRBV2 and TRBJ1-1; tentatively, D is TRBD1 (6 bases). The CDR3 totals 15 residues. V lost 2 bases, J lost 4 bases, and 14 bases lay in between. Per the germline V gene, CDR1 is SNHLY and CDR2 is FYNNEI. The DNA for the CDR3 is TGTGCCAGCAGTGAATTAGCAGGGGCAATCACTGAAGCTTTCTTT. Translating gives CASSELAGAITEAFF.

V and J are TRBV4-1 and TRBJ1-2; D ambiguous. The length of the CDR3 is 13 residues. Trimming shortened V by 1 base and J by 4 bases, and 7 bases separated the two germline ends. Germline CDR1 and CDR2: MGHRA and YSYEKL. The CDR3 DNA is TGCGCCAGCAGCCAAGTTTTAGCCTATGGCTACACCTTC. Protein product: CASSQVLAYGYTF.

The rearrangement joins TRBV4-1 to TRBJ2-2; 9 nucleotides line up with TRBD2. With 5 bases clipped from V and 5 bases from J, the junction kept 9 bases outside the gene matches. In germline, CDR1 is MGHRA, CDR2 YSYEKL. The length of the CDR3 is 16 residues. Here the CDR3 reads CASSTGLARGTGELFF. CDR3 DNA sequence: TGCGCCAGCAGCACCGGACTAGCGAGAGGAACCGGGGAGCTGTTTTTT.

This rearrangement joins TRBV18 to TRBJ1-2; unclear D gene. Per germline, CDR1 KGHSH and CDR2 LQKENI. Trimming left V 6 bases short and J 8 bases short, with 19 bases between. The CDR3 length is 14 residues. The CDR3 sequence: CASSLRGPEKGYTF. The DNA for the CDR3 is TGTGCCAGCTCCCTCCGAGGGCCTGAGAAGGGCTACACCTTC.

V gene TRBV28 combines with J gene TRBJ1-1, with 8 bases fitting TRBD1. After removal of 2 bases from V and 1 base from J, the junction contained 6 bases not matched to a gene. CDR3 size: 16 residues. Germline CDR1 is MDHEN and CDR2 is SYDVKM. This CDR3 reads CASSLPRTGRNTEAFF. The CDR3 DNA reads TGTGCCAGCAGTTTACCCCGGACAGGGCGGAACACTGAAGCTTTCTTT.

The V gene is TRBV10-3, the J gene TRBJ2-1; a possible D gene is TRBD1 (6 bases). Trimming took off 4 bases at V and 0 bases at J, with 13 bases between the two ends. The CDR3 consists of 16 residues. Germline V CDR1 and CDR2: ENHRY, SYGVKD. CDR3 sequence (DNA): TGTGCCATCAGTGGACAGGTGAGGAGCTCCTACAATGAGCAGTTCTTC. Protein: CAISGQVRSSYNEQFF.

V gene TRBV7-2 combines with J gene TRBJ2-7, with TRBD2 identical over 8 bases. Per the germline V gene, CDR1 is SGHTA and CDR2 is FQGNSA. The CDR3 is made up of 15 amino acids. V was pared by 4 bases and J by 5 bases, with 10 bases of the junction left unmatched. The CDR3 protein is CASSSRTGGPNEQYF. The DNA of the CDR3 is TGTGCCAGCAGCTCCCGAACGGGGGGGCCGAACGAGCAGTACTTC.

The CDR3 loop is CASSPTTGYSPLHF. CDR3 nucleotides: TGTGCCAGCAGTCCAACAACAGGGTATTCACCCCTCCACTTT. V usage is TRBV28 and J usage is TRBJ1-6, with D possibly matching TRBD1 (6 bases). The CDR3 consists of 14 residues. V lost 5 bases to trimming and J lost 8 bases, with 13 bases between them. Germline loops: CDR1 MDHEN, CDR2 SYDVKM.

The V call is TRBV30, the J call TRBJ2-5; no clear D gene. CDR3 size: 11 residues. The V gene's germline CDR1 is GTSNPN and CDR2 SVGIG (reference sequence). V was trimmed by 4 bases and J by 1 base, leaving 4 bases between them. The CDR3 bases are TGTGCCTGGACCCGCCAAGAGACCCAGTACTTC. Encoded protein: CAWTRQETQYF. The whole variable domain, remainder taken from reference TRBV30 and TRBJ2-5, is SQTIHQWPATLVQPVGSPLSLECTVEGTSNPNLYWYRQAAGRGLQLLFYSVGIGQISSEVPQNLSASRPQDRQFILSSKKLLLSDSGFYLCAWTRQETQYFGPGTRLLVL.